These 7 T cell receptor beta chains came from one sample sequenced in a study of blood T cell repertoires in COVID-19. Sequencing used immunoSEQ multiplex PCR; TCRdb keeps in-frame clones, though not all of them. The repertoire holds under 250,000 clones, about 89% seen once, with 1.5% to 2% in the top ten. Sample: peripheral blood. These receptors all stem from a woman in her sixties or seventies who had recovered from COVID-19.

Comment on this clone: Other DNA sequences of this sample code for an identical CDR3. CDR3: CSVEFLQGQPQHF. CDR3 bases: TGCAGCGTTGAGTTTCTCCAGGGTCAGCCCCAGCATTTT. V is TRBV29-1 and J is TRBJ1-5; tentatively, D is TRBD1 (5 bases). Trimming took off 3 bases at V and 6 bases at J, with 12 bases between the two ends. CDR1 is SQVTM, CDR2 ANQGSEA, per germline. The CDR3 sequence is 13 residues long.

The chain employs TRBV11-3 and TRBJ2-1, with TRBD2 as a possible D gene (6 bases). The CDR3 has 12 amino acids. Germline CDR1 reads SGHNT; CDR2 reads YENEEA. V gave up 5 bases and J gave up 10 bases, with 12 bases separating them. The CDR3 bases are TGTGCCAGCAGCACACCGGCGGGGGAGCAGTTCTTC. Encoded protein: CASSTPAGEQFF.

In this sample, this clone turned up once. Here the CDR3 reads CASSILLGANTGELFF. CDR3 bases: TGTGCCAGTAGTATCCTTCTAGGGGCGAACACCGGGGAGCTGTTTTTT. The chain uses TRBV19 and TRBJ2-2; maybe TRBD1 (5 bases). The CDR3 consists of 16 residues. V dropped 3 bases and J dropped 0 bases, with 11 bases sitting between them. Germline lookup yields CDR1 LNHDA and CDR2 SQIVND (reference sequence).

The chain combines TRBV6-6 with TRBJ2-7; 9 positions match TRBD2. CDR1 and CDR2 from the germline V gene are MNHNY and SVGAGI (reference sequence). J gave up 2 bases and V 11 bases, and 10 bases lay outside the gene matches. This CDR3 contains 14 residues. In nucleotides, the CDR3 is TGTGCCGAAGACCGGAGCGGGGGGACCTACGAGCAGTACTTC. It specifies CAEDRSGGTYEQYF.

The chain uses TRBV7-2 and TRBJ2-6; 7 bases align to TRBD2. The germline V gene encodes CDR1 SGHTA and CDR2 FQGNSA. V shed 0 bases and J 0 bases; nucleotides not matched to a gene: 5. This CDR3 is built from 18 residues. In DNA form, the CDR3 reads TGTGCCAGCAGCTTAGCGGGCGGGGGAAGCTCTGGGGCCAACGTCCTGACTTTC. Translated: CASSLAGGGSSGANVLTF.

A few counts support this clone. The chain carries TRBV7-8 and TRBJ1-2; 9 bases map to TRBD1. CDR3 length: 14 amino acids. The germline CDR1 and CDR2 sequences are SGHVS and FQNEAQ. The V gene end was trimmed by 4 bases and the J gene end by 8 bases; junction bases not matched to a gene: 8. The CDR3 nucleotides read TGTGCCAGCAGCTCCAGCGACAGGGGGAGAGGCTACACCTTC. This encodes CASSSSDRGRGYTF. The entire variable domain, with the rest obtained from reference TRBV7-8 and TRBJ1-2, is as follows: GAGVSQSPRYKVAKRGQDVALRCDPISGHVSLFWYQQALGQGPEFLTYFQNEAQLDKSGLPSDRFFAERPEGSVSTLKIQRTQQEDSAVYLCASSSSDRGRGYTFGSGTRLTVV.

The gene calls are TRBV7-9 and TRBJ2-5; D gene ambiguous. This CDR3 is 16 amino acids long. Germline assignment: CDR1 SEHNR and CDR2 FQNEAQ (reference sequence). V lost 3 bases and J lost 3, with 17 bases in between. The CDR3 DNA reads as TGTGCCAGCAGCTTTCACGGGTCCAGAATCGAAGAGACCCAGTACTTC. Amino acids: CASSFHGSRIEETQYF.